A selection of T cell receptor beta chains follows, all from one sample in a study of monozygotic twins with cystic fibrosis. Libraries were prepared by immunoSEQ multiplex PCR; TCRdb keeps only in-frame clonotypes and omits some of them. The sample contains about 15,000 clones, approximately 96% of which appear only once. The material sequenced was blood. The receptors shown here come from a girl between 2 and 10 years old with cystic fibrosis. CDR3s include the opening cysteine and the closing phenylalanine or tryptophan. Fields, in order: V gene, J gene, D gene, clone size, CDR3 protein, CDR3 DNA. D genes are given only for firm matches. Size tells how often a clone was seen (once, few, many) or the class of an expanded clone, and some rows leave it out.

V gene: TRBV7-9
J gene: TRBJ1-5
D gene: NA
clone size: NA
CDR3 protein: CASSLGWSQPQHF
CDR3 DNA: TGTGCCAGCAGCTTAGGGTGGAGCCAGCCCCAGCATTTT

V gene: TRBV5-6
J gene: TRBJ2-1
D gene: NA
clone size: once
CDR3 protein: CASSLVKGNNEQFF
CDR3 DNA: TGTGCCAGCAGCTTGGTCAAGGGGAACAATGAGCAGTTCTTC

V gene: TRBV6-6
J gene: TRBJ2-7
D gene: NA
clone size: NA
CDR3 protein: CASSYSPYEQYF
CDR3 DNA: TGTGCCAGCAGTTACTCCCCTTACGAGCAGTACTTC

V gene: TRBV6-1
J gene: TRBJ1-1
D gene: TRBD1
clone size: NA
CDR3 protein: CASSQGGVNTEAFF
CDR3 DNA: TGTGCCAGCAGTCAGGGGGGGGTGAACACTGAAGCTTTCTTT

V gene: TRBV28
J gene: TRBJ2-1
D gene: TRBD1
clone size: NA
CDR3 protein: CASSFISTGNEQFF
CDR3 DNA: TGTGCCAGCAGTTTCATTTCGACAGGGAATGAGCAGTTCTTC

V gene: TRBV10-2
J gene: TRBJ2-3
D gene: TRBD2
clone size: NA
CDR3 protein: CASSEFPAGENTDTQYF
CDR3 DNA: TGCGCCAGCAGTGAGTTCCCGGCGGGGGAGAACACAGATACGCAGTATTTT

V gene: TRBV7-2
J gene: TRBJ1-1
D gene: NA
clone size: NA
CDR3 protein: CASSLTWGEAFF
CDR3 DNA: TGTGCCAGCAGCTTAACCTGGGGAGAAGCTTTCTTT

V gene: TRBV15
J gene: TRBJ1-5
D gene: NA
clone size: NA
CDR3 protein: CATSRDAPGVNQPQHF
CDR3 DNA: TGTGCCACCAGCAGAGATGCACCGGGGGTCAATCAGCCCCAGCATTTT

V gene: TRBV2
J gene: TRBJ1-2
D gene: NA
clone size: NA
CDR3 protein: CASSPRDYGYTF
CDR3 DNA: TGTGCCAGCAGTCCCCGGGACTATGGCTACACCTTC

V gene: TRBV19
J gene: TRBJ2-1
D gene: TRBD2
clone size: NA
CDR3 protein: CASTDGGSSYNEQFF
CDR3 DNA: TGTGCCAGCACCGACGGGGGGAGCTCCTACAATGAGCAGTTCTTC

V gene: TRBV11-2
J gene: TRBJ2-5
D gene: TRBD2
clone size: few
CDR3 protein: CASSSPGLAGGQETQYF
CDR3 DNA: TGTGCCAGCAGCTCACCGGGACTAGCGGGGGGTCAAGAGACCCAGTACTTC

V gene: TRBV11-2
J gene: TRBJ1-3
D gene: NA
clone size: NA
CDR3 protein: CASSRDHSGNTIYF
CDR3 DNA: TGTGCCAGCAGTCGAGACCACTCTGGAAACACCATATATTTT

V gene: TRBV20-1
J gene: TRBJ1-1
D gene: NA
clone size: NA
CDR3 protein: CSTPGPTEAFF
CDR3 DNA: TGCAGTACTCCAGGGCCCACTGAAGCTTTCTTT

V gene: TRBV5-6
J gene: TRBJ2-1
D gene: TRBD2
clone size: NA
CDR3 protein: CASSFGGGNEQFF
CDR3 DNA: TGTGCCAGCAGCTTCGGGGGAGGGAATGAGCAGTTCTTC

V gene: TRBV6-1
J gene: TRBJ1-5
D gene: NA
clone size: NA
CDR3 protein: CASTSTGSNQPQHF
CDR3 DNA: TGTGCCAGCACCTCGACAGGTAGCAATCAGCCCCAGCATTTT

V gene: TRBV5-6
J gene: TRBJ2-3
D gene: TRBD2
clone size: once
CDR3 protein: CASSFGSGGDTDTQYF
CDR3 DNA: TGTGCCAGCAGCTTCGGCAGCGGGGGGGACACAGATACGCAGTATTTT

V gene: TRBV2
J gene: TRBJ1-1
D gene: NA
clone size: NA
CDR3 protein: CASSEQHTEAFF
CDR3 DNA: TGTGCCAGCAGTGAACAGCACACTGAAGCTTTCTTT

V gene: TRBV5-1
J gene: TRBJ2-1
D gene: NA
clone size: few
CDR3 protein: CASSLVGGPYNEQFF
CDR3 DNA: TGCGCCAGCAGCTTGGTTGGGGGGCCGTACAATGAGCAGTTCTTC

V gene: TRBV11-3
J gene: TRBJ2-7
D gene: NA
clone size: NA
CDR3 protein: CASSLEARHEQYF
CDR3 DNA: TGTGCCAGCAGCTTAGAGGCAAGGCACGAGCAGTACTTC

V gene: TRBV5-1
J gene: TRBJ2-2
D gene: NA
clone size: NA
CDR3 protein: CASSLTGQTGGELFF
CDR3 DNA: TGCGCCAGCAGCTTGACGGGGCAAACGGGCGGGGAGCTGTTTTTT

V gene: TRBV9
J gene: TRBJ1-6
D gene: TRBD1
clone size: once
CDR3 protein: CASSLDRGTSPLHF
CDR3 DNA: TGTGCCAGCAGCCTTGACAGGGGCACTTCACCCCTCCACTTT

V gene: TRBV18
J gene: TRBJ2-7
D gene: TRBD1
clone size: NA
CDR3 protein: CASSLPGQGFYEQYF
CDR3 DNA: TGTGCCAGCTCATTACCGGGACAGGGGTTTTACGAGCAGTACTTC

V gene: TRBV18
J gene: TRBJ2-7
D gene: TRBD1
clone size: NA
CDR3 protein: CASSTGTAYEQYF
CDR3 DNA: TGTGCCAGCTCGACCGGGACAGCCTACGAGCAGTACTTC

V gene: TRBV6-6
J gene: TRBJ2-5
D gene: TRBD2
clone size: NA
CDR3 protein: CAAKTSGKQETQYF
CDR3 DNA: TGTGCCGCAAAAACTAGCGGGAAGCAAGAGACCCAGTACTTC

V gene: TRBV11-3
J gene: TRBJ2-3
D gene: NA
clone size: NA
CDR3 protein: CASSLEQEDTQYF
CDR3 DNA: TGTGCCAGCAGCTTGGAACAAGAAGATACGCAGTATTTT

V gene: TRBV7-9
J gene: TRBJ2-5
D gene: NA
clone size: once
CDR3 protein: CASSFLASRQETQYF
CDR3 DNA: TGTGCCAGCAGCTTCCTGGCCTCGCGACAAGAGACCCAGTACTTC

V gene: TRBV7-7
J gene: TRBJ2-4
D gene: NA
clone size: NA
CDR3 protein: CASSLVRSLSQNIQYF
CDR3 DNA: TGTGCCAGCAGCTTAGTAAGATCCCTATCCCAGAACATTCAGTACTTC

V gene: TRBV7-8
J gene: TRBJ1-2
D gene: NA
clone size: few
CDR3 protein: CASTLTPGHPPYGYTF
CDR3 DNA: TGTGCCAGCACCCTTACACCGGGACACCCCCCCTATGGCTACACCTTC

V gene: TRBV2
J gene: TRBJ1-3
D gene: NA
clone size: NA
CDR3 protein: CASSAGTFFSVGRNTIYF
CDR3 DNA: TGTGCCAGCAGTGCGGGGACTTTTTTTTCGGTTGGCCGAAACACCATATATTTT

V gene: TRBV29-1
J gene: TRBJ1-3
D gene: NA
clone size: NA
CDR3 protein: CSVAVSSGNTIYF
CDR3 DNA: TGCAGCGTTGCGGTCAGCTCTGGAAACACCATATATTTT

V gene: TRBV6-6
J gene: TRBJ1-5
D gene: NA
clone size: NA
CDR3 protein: CASSYARGQPQHF
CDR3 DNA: TGTGCCAGCAGTTACGCTAGGGGGCAGCCCCAGCATTTT

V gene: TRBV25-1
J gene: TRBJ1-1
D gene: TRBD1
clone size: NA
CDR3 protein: CASSITGTVNTEAFF
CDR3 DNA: TGTGCCAGCAGCATCACCGGGACAGTGAACACTGAAGCTTTCTTT

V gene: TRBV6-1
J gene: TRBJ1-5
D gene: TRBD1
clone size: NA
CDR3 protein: CASTGTVYSNQPQHF
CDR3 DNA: TGTGCCAGCACCGGGACAGTTTATAGCAATCAGCCCCAGCATTTT

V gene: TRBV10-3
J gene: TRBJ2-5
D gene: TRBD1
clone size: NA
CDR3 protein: CAISESWDRGRETQYF
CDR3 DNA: TGTGCCATCAGTGAGTCGTGGGACAGGGGGCGAGAGACCCAGTACTTC

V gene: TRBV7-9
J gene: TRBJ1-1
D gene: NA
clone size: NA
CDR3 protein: CASSLEGGNTEAFF
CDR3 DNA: TGTGCCAGCAGCTTAGAAGGGGGGAACACTGAAGCTTTCTTT

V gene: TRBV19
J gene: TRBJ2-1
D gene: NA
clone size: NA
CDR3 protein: CASSRWGASYNEQFF
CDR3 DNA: TGTGCCAGTAGTAGGTGGGGGGCCTCCTACAATGAGCAGTTCTTC

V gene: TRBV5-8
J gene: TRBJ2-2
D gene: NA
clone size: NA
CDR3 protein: CASSLDGAGELFF
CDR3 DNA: TGTGCCAGCAGCTTGGATGGGGCCGGGGAGCTGTTTTTT

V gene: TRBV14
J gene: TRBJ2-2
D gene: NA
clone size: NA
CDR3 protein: CASSPPGAGELFF
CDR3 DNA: TGTGCCAGCAGCCCGCCAGGGGCCGGGGAGCTGTTTTTT

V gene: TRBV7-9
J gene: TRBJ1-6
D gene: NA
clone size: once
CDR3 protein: CASSLAGLPLHF
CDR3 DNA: TGTGCCAGCAGCTTGGCGGGACTCCCCCTCCACTTT

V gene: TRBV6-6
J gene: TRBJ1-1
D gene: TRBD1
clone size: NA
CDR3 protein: CASSYPGTGATEAFF
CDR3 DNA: TGTGCCAGCAGTTACCCAGGGACAGGGGCCACTGAAGCTTTCTTT

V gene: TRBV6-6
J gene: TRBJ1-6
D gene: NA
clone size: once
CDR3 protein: CASSYSKVLDSPLHF
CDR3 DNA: TGTGCCAGCAGTTACTCCAAGGTTTTAGACTCACCCCTCCACTTT

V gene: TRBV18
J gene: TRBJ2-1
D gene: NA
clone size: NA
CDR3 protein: CASSPPYPDRPYNEQFF
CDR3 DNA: TGTGCCAGCTCACCACCGTACCCGGACAGACCATACAATGAGCAGTTCTTC

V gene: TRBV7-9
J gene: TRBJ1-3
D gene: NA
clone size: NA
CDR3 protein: CASSRVSDSGNTIYF
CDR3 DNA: TGTGCCAGCAGCCGGGTGTCGGACTCTGGAAACACCATATATTTT